This T cell receptor beta chain was sequenced in a study of tumor and adjacent non-tumor tissue in lung cancer. No cell sorting was done before RNA was extracted from the tissue. With 7 bases clipped from V and 3 bases from J, the junction kept 6 bases outside the gene matches. This CDR3 has 14 residues. CDR1 is DFQATT and CDR2 is SNEGSKA in the germline V gene (reference sequence). TCRbeta libraries were built with three rounds of nested PCR, modified from ARM-PCR. TCRdb used MiXCR to reprocess the multiplex PCR reads, holding one entry per CDR3 protein. The table has some 200,000 distinct CDR3 sequences, 71% seen once. In the case of this clonotype: A much larger clone is a single base away; this may be a read error.

The chain links TRBV20-1 to TRBJ2-3; TRBD2 matches at 11 bases. Specimen: lung tumor tissue. The clonotype originates from a man aged 55-75 years with non-small cell lung cancer. CDR3 nucleotides: TGCAGTGTTTTAGCGGGAGGGAAAACAGATACGCAGTATTTT. This codes for CSVLAGGKTDTQYF.